This TCR beta chain comes out of a study of cytomegalovirus exposure and HLA in healthy donors (dated by TCRdb to about 2017). With regard to the full study: In an earlier analysis of around 540 of the donors, about 270 Gb of sequence data and 117 million unique TCR beta sequences from about 179 million T cells were reported. Along with the roughly 670-subject first cohort, a separate validation cohort of about 110 different subjects was used. A later analysis re-examined previously published TCR beta repertoires from over 500 donors and added high-resolution HLA genotyping to investigate patterns of TCR occurrence. All discovery cohort repertoires had been generated on a single sequencing platform. The T cell repertoires of several hundred subjects were profiled by immunosequencing and related to cytomegalovirus serostatus. Donor age, sex, ethnicity and CMV serostatus were collected together with the repertoire data. Around 320 gigabases of sequencing data and tens of millions of unique TCR sequences were included in an early release covering over 600 HLA-typed donors. The aim of the study was to test whether cataloging public T cell receptors could identify signatures of past pathogen exposure. Both class I and class II loci were covered by HLA typing, at four-digit resolution. Rather than drawing on any new phenotypic data, the later analysis identified candidate immune exposures from TCR beta sequences and the way those sequences occurred across donors. Among around 400 genotyped donors of the cohort, an average of around 240,000 unique TCR beta nucleotide sequences were sequenced per donor, 15% to 20% of them non-productive. A later genetic analysis used genome-wide SNP genotypes for about 65% of the 666 donors, treating that subset as a discovery cohort. Among the roughly 390 genotyped donors, approximately 82% belonged to the genetic ancestry cluster associated with self-reported Caucasian donors. Five DR-DQ haplotypes were handled as single units for association and clustering because linkage in the cohort was strong. To predict cytomegalovirus infection status, the study brought together high-throughput TCR immunosequencing, statistical association of individual TCRs with disease status, and machine learning. Typing coverage differed by locus: A, B, C, DRB1 and DQB1 were typed in roughly 629-630 donors, DQA1 in about 510, DPA1 in nearly 610, and DPB1 in roughly 470. To decide whether each TCR beta V gene segment behaved as functional or pseudogenic, an earlier analysis of some 570 of the donors relied on high-throughput TCR beta sequencing. Points the paper makes about the study in general: A later analysis associated about 16,000 TCR beta sequences with specific HLA alleles at a false discovery rate of 0.05. The authors suggested that the approach could potentially be generalized to other disease states and immunological phenotypes. According to a later analysis, parvovirus B19, influenza, CMV and Epstein-Barr virus appeared linked to several top co-occurrence clusters. Most TCR sequences were observed very rarely across donors, whereas some public TCRs were present in many individuals. Linkage disequilibrium might explain the correlated functional status among segregating V segments, but an unknown experimental factor could not be ruled out. A further reported finding was that TCR beta sequences accurately predicted the HLA-A and HLA-B alleles for most subjects in the first cohort. A cluster of highly shared sequence variants was judged likely to represent a technical artifact of the sequencing pipeline. Presence/absence analyses assumed roughly uniform sequencing depth across donors, an assumption that may not hold. In this cohort, only TCR beta chains were sequenced, and detectable features were limited by the absence of alpha or paired-chain data. A later analysis found that most CMV-associated TCR beta chains appeared HLA-restricted, with HLA associations seemingly driven largely by CMV exposure. An association between a missense DCLRE1C variant and V-gene and J-gene trimming of TCR beta chains was found in a later genetic analysis and replicated in an independent cohort. Immune exposure information for the cohort was limited to CMV serostatus. A few of the identified cytomegalovirus-associated TCR beta chains were confirmed in vitro to be specific for cytomegalovirus antigens. A later analysis found that HLA-associated TCR beta chains were more clonally expanded and had lower generation probabilities than equally common non-associated chains. An earlier analysis of approximately 570 of the donors showed that most TCR beta V segments appeared in productive rearrangements either about 87% or about 30% of the time, which broadly matched IMGT annotations. The study listed 164 TCR beta chains as associated with cytomegalovirus. Because counts were too low, 15 to 20 rarely observed V segments, including chromosome 9 orphons, were excluded from the earlier analysis of a few hundred of the donors. Compared with the approximately 710-donor mean, donors in an Asian-associated ancestry cluster had fewer N-insertions in productive TCRs, according to a later genetic analysis. When HLA alleles, especially DR and DQ, strongly co-occurred, TCR associations were difficult to assign to individual alleles. The classifier was reported to diagnose cytomegalovirus status with high specificity and sensitivity in both the original and validation cohorts. Because HLA typing was missing for some donors at each locus, association tests included only the typed subset. In a later analysis, TCR association rates were found to vary across HLA loci, with the most associated TCRs seen for DRB1 alleles and the fewest for HLA-C alleles. The 87-base-pair reads could not distinguish some IMGT-functional V segments, including TRBV6-2 and TRBV6-3, so those segments were excluded.

Library construction relied on the immunoSEQ multiplex PCR assay. A mixture of 60 forward primers for TCR Vbeta segments and 13 reverse primers for TCR Jbeta segments was used in the multiplex PCR. The CDR3 region of rearranged TCR beta genes was amplified from genomic DNA by a multiplex PCR assay. The Illumina HiSeq System was used to sequence the amplified TCR beta libraries as 87-base-pair reads. The published analysis was carried out like this. In a later analysis, tens of millions of unique TCR beta chains were counted across the approximately 620 repertoires, and around 11 million of these chains were shared by at least two donors. To remove PCR and sequencing errors, raw reads were error-corrected and collapsed into unique sequences using a nearest-neighbor algorithm that merged closely related sequences. CDR3 sequences were aligned to IMGT reference sequences to assign V, D and J gene segments. For a sequence to be retained, a match of at least six nucleotides was required to both a V gene segment and a J gene segment. Rearrangements were called productive when the CDR3 lacked stop codons and stayed in frame with V and J; all others were non-productive. CDR3 was defined by IMGT convention, running from the second conserved V-encoded cysteine to the conserved J-encoded phenylalanine. In an earlier analysis of 587 of the donors, sequences lacking an unambiguous match to a single V gene segment were excluded. An earlier analysis of about 590 of the donors classified V segments as functional when productive rearrangements were above 56.7% and as segregating when the standard deviation between donors was above 5%. A statistical classification framework was built for diagnosing cytomegalovirus status from the catalog of TCR beta chain sequences. In a later analysis, V and J genes were assigned by comparing TCR nucleotide sequences against IMGT/GENE-DB human TR gene sequences. Using the TCRdist pipeline, a later analysis assigned CDR3 sequences along with most-parsimonious VDJ recombination scenarios. In a later analysis, each TCR beta chain was defined by its CDR3 amino acid sequence together with its V-gene family, and reads lacking a unique V-gene family were excluded. A later analysis removed 550 to 650 highly shared, low-generation-probability nucleotide sequences to deal with suspected cross-contamination and a sequencing artifact. In a later analysis, a clonal expansion index for each public chain was calculated from normalized within-repertoire ranks of inferred template counts. In a later analysis, generation probabilities were computed using a VDJ recombination model fitted to out-of-frame rearrangements, and the results were checked against IGoR. Hypergeometric tests were used in a later analysis to score TCR-TCR, TCR-HLA and TCR-CMV co-occurrence, with a repertoire-size bias correction applied to the TCR pairs. To estimate false discovery rates, a later analysis permuted the HLA or CMV assignments 20 times. In a later analysis, co-occurring TCRs were grouped using DBSCAN, with TCRdist sequence similarity added in when clustering inside HLA-allele-positive subsets. Repertoires with fewer than 30,000 or more than 120,000 public chains were left out of co-occurrence clustering, as were five repertoires with anomalous nucleotide sharing. TCRdb holds this immuneACCESS table with in-frame rearrangements only. Some clones are missing; in checked studies, unresolved V genes explain under half, and the rest has no known cause. V and J calls and clone size come straight from that table; D and trimming were deduced from the DNA. The sample yields approximately 240,000 clones; approximately 84% were counted once. 0.55% to 0.7% of the sample comes from the top ten.

V and J lose 0 bases and 2 bases, and a span of 14 bases separates them. In the germline V gene (reference sequence), CDR1 corresponds to LNHNV and CDR2 to YYDKDF. From the cysteine through the phenylalanine, the CDR3 covers 16 amino acids. Only the CDR3 portion is preserved as DNA: 48 bases, with reading frame beginning at the first base. In total, approximately 700 healthy bone marrow donors made up the cohort. At the time of sampling, every cohort member was nominally healthy, though immune exposures that went unrecorded were likely present. The donor tested CMV seronegative, placing the donor among the 352 seronegative members of the cohort. Each donor provided a peripheral blood sample, and peripheral blood mononuclear cells were used for TCR beta sequencing. Genomic DNA extraction from the blood cell samples was performed with the Qiagen DNeasy Blood Extraction Kit. To note about this clone: Its cognate antigen has yet to be identified. No base quality values were provided; no much bigger clone lies one nucleotide off.

The rearranged segments are TRBV15 and TRBJ2-7, and the D gene may be TRBD2, 6 bases matching. Material: PBMCs. The source is a woman between 40 and 55 years old in good health and CMV-seronegative. CDR3 region: CATSRDLNSGTYEQYF. DNA sequence: TGTGCCACCAGCAGAGATCTGAATAGCGGAACCTACGAGCAGTACTTC.